This T cell receptor beta chain was identified in a study of radiotherapy plus CTLA-4 blockade in lung cancer. In the study overall: Disease control was achieved by 31% of patients, and objective responses by about 19%.

Study outcomes and limitations: Interferon-beta, together with early blood T cell clone dynamics, reportedly best predicted response. TCR clones originating in tumors grew in number in blood after radiotherapy plus ipilimumab.

People whose metastatic non-small-cell lung cancer was chemo-refractory got focal radiation along with CTLA-4 blockade by ipilimumab. Germline V gene sequence: CDR1 MNHEY, CDR2 SVGAGI. The V end was cut by 2 bases, the J end by 0 bases, with 7 bases between. The CDR3 contains 14 residues. This clone occurred once. Its antigen is currently unknown. Sequenced by immunoSEQ multiplex PCR; TCRdb stores in-frame clones only, minus some. In the table there are tens of thousands of clones, roughly 79% of which are singletons. The receptor was derived from a human donor with non-small cell lung cancer who had a partial response to radiotherapy plus ipilimumab. Some clones in this sample may be carry-over from other donors' samples. This chain links TRBV6-5 with TRBJ1-1; no reliable D call. Sequencing was performed on peripheral blood, taken from a patient treated with radiotherapy plus ipilimumab. In nucleotides, the CDR3 is TGTGCCAGCAGTTACGAGGGTCTGAACACTGAAGCTTTCTTT. Amino acid sequence: CASSYEGLNTEAFF.